The clone carrying this TCR beta chain was seen only a few times. The source material, RNA transcripts, was used to amplify TCR beta CDR3 regions. The HTBI primer set was used in a first-round RT-PCR of the TCR CDR3. TCRdb re-analysed the multiplex PCR reads in MiXCR, keeping a single row per CDR3 protein. The table has approximately 710,000 distinct CDR3 sequences, 15% to 20% seen once; the top ten hold 15%. The V segment lost 1 base and the J segment 5 bases; nucleotides outside the gene matches: 6. The CDR3 length is 15 residues. Germline CDR1 is SGDLS and CDR2 is YYNGEE. Graves' hyperthyroidism was deemed stable given no ophthalmopathy progression within 18 months. Patients were aged 18 to 65, had disease duration under 2 months, and had newly diagnosed hyperthyroidism. Patients showing uncontrolled infection, other autoimmune disease, pregnancy or lactation were ineligible. The study based diagnoses on clinical symptoms, serum thyroxine and TRAb, thyroid ultrasound and orbital computed tomography.

The sample comes from a study of T cells in Graves' hyperthyroidism and ophthalmopathy. The clonotype originates from a man aged 45-65 years with Graves' hyperthyroidism. The V gene is TRBV9, the J gene TRBJ1-1; 9 positions match TRBD1. Sequencing was done on a sample of blood. The CDR3 reads CASSVSGQGKTEAFF. In DNA, the CDR3 is TGTGCCAGCAGCGTATCCGGACAGGGGAAGACTGAAGCTTTCTTT.